This is a list of T cell receptor beta chains from one sample in a study of beta chain features in type 1 diabetes. TCRdb's copy holds only in-frame clones and misses some; the assay was immunoSEQ multiplex PCR. Seen here are 300,000 to 350,000 clones, 6.5% to 10% observed once, and the top ten hold less than 0.45%. The sequencing input was central memory CD4+ T cells from blood. The receptors stem from a woman under 30 in good health. CDR3s include the opening cysteine and the closing phenylalanine or tryptophan. Each record gives: V gene, J gene, clone size, D gene, CDR3 DNA, CDR3 protein. D genes are given only for firm matches. Clone sizes are given selectively: once, few, many, or a class where the clone is expanded.

TRBV28	TRBJ1-4	many	TRBD1	TGTGCCAGCAGTTTACGCACCGGGACAGGGGGATTAAAACTGTTTTTT	CASSLRTGTGGLKLFF
TRBV2	TRBJ2-2	few	TRBD2	TGTGCCAGCAATACGGGAGGGACCGGGGAGCTGTTTTTT	CASNTGGTGELFF
TRBV28	TRBJ2-1	few	.	TGTGCCAGCAGTCGACCGTTGGAGTACAATGAGCAGTTCTTC	CASSRPLEYNEQFF
TRBV4-2	TRBJ2-3	few	TRBD2	TGTGCCAGCAGTCATAGCGGGAGAACGGATACGCAGTATTTT	CASSHSGRTDTQYF
TRBV7-2	TRBJ1-2	few	.	TGTGCCAGCAGCTTGGGTAGTGGGAATGGCTACACCTTC	CASSLGSGNGYTF
TRBV5-4	TRBJ2-5	many	TRBD2	TGTGCCAGCAGCTTCCGCGGGAGTAGAGAGACCCAGTACTTC	CASSFRGSRETQYF
TRBV7-2	TRBJ2-1	few	.	TGTGCCAGCAGCTTAGGTTCTCATTGGCTCAATGAGCAGTTCTTC	CASSLGSHWLNEQFF
TRBV6-5	TRBJ1-5	.	.	TGTGCCAGCAGTTACGGCCAGGCGCGACAGCCCCAGCATTTT	CASSYGQARQPQHF
TRBV2	TRBJ2-1	.	TRBD1	TGTGCCAGCAGTGACACGGGACAGTTCAATGAGCAGTTCTTC	CASSDTGQFNEQFF
TRBV5-5	TRBJ2-3	.	.	TGTGCCAGCAGCATGAGGGGGGGCACAGATACGCAGTATTTT	CASSMRGGTDTQYF
TRBV7-2	TRBJ2-3	.	TRBD2	TGTGCCAGCAGCTCTCGACTAGCGGGACGCACAGATACGCAGTATTTT	CASSSRLAGRTDTQYF
TRBV5-1	TRBJ1-1	few	.	TGCGCCAGCAGAGGAGCTATGAACACTGAAGCTTTCTTT	CASRGAMNTEAFF
TRBV5-6	TRBJ2-5	.	TRBD1	TGTGCCAGCAGCAGGGGACAGGGTTTGTGGGAGACCCAGTACTTC	CASSRGQGLWETQYF
TRBV6-5	TRBJ2-7	few	TRBD1	TGTGCCAGCAGTTTTCGGGACAGGGGCTACGAGCAGTACTTC	CASSFRDRGYEQYF
TRBV7-2	TRBJ2-7	few	TRBD2	TGTGCCACCTCAAATACGGGAGGGTCCTACGAGCAGTACTTC	CATSNTGGSYEQYF
TRBV6-1	TRBJ1-3	.	.	TGTGCCAGCAGTGAAGCGGTCTCTGGAAACACCATATATTTT	CASSEAVSGNTIYF
TRBV27	TRBJ2-3	many	.	TGTGCCAGCAGTTCATGGGAAGGGCAGTATTTT	CASSSWEGQYF
TRBV6-5	TRBJ2-7	.	TRBD2	TGTGCCAGCAACATGGGGGGGAGCTACGAGCAGTACTTC	CASNMGGSYEQYF
TRBV6-6	TRBJ1-2	few	TRBD1	TGTGCCAGCAGTAAGGGGACAGAGATTGTTGGCTACACCTTC	CASSKGTEIVGYTF
TRBV5-1	TRBJ2-1	few	TRBD2	TGCGCCAGCAGTCCCGGGACTAGGGATGAGCAGTTCTTC	CASSPGTRDEQFF
TRBV29-1	TRBJ2-1	few	.	TGCAGCGTTGGTCAAAGACAGCCCCCCTACAATGAGCAGTTCTTC	CSVGQRQPPYNEQFF
TRBV19	TRBJ1-3	.	TRBD1	TGTGCCACCGCCGGACAGGGAGGTGGAAACACCATATATTTT	CATAGQGGGNTIYF